Detailed here is one TCR beta chain. This clone was seen just once. Its recognized antigen is unknown. No per-base quality is available; no much larger clone lies one base away. At diagnosis, peripheral blood, uninvolved tumor-adjacent lung and tumor were collected and stored as a combination of fresh-frozen and FFPE material. For TCR repertoire profiling, blood samples were analyzed in the form of peripheral blood mononuclear cells. This specimen belongs to a study of T cells in localized non-small cell lung cancer (dated by TCRdb to about 2020). With respect to the entire study: The study analyzed T cell repertoires of about 230 early-stage NSCLC patients, comparing tumors and uninvolved tumor-adjacent lungs. The cohort consisted of roughly 240 treatment-naive NSCLC patients whose localized lung tumors had been resected. Of the NSCLC patients, 129 were male and around 97 were female, and the mean age was approximately 69 years. Study-level results and caveats: Uninvolved tumor-adjacent lung showed the highest T cell clonality, higher than tumor, which suggests more focused antigenic responses in the uninvolved tumor-adjacent lung. A median of approximately 55 of the top 100 tumor clones were detected in paired uninvolved adjacent lung, and 28 of these tumor clones were also found among the top 100 clones of the paired uninvolved adjacent lung. Because the study design was exploratory, TCR variables were selected using unadjusted p-values without false-discovery rate correction. Longer overall survival was associated with higher T cell density in blood, whereas shorter survival was associated with higher clonality in adjacent lung. Because multi-region sequencing of the tumors was not done, intratumor heterogeneity could not be ruled out.

Via the germline V gene, CDR1 is KGHSH and CDR2 LQKENI. There are 11 amino acids in the CDR3, from cysteine to phenylalanine inclusive. Solely the CDR3 DNA is kept, with 33 bases framed from the first base. V and J lose 3 bases and 6 bases, and a span of 4 bases separates them. TCR beta CDR3 regions were sequenced from DNA using the immunoSEQ Assay. The authors' pipeline ran thus. To compute T cell density, TCR beta template counts were normalized to usable DNA, which was estimated by amplifying housekeeping genes. Richness was estimated with the preseqR package, extrapolating to 400,000 templates for PBMC samples and 120,000 templates for tissue samples. Clonality was defined by subtracting Pielou's evenness from one. To identify tissue-enriched TCRs, differential abundance testing was run on productive amino-acid clonotypes with a minimum total count of 5 and an alpha of 0.1. The Jaccard Index and the Morisita Overlap Index were used to measure how much the repertoires overlapped between compartments. GLIPH grouped TCR beta CDR3s together with public tetramer-defined viral CDR3s, and a viral motif had to include at least three viral sequences and show V-gene enrichment. TCRdb limited this immuneACCESS table to in-frame rearrangements with V and J called. A share of clones is missing; checked studies link under half to unresolved V genes, and the rest is unexplained. V and J calls and clone size are given by that table; D and trimming were obtained from the DNA. For this sample there are about 30,000 clones; about 89% appear just once. The biggest ten clones account for approximately 6% of the sample.

The sample here was PBMCs, taken before any cancer treatment. This sequence uses TRBV18 and TRBJ2-3; the D gene cannot be named for sure. This TCR was recovered from a man aged 35-75 years with stage II lung adenocarcinoma. DNA sequence: TGTGCCAGCTCACCGGGGGATACGCAGTATTTT. This yields the protein CASSPGDTQYF.